A single sample is the source of the 25 T cell receptor beta chains below, sequenced in a study of cytomegalovirus exposure and HLA in healthy donors. The PCR employed 60 Vbeta primers together with 13 Jbeta primers. The assay was immunoSEQ multiplex PCR, and TCRdb's table has in-frame clones only and misses some. The repertoire holds about 55,000 clones, with 65% to 80% as singletons. The sequenced material came from PBMCs. All receptors come from a female donor in good health and CMV-seronegative.

The V call is TRBV19, the J call TRBJ2-3, with D possibly matching TRBD1 (5 bases). V was shortened by 5 bases and J by 4 bases, with 16 bases between the two germline ends. CDR3 size: 15 residues. Germline lookup yields CDR1 LNHDA and CDR2 SQIVND (reference sequence). The chain's CDR3 is CASSGAALSPDTQYF. The CDR3 region has the DNA TGTGCCAGTAGTGGGGCGGCCCTTAGCCCAGATACGCAGTATTTT.

The genes are TRBV6-1 and TRBJ2-7; 12 bases line up with TRBD1. Losses at the gene ends were 4 bases for V and 7 bases for J; bases not matched to a gene: 8. Germline loops: CDR1 MNHNS, CDR2 SASEGT. The CDR3 runs 15 residues. The DNA for the CDR3 is TGTGCCAGCAGTGCCCGGGGACAGGGGGCGGGGGAGCAGTACTTC. It codes for CASSARGQGAGEQYF.

In its sample, this clone was seen a few times. The rearrangement joins TRBV28 to TRBJ1-1; TRBD1 might be the D (5 bases). This CDR3 region has 12 residues. Trimming pared 9 bases from V and 10 bases from J, leaving 18 bases between. Germline loops: CDR1 MDHEN, CDR2 SYDVKM. CDR3: CASFRAPLRAFF. In nucleotides, the CDR3 is TGTGCCAGTTTCAGGGCCCCATTACGAGCTTTCTTT.

The chain carries TRBV5-1 and TRBJ2-2; the D gene is possibly TRBD2 (5 bases). The CDR3 covers 12 residues. Deletions cut 4 bases from V and 5 bases from J, with 6 bases between. CDR1 is SGHRS, CDR2 YFSETQ, per germline. Here the CDR3 DNA reads TGCGCCAGCAGCCAGCGGACCGGGGAGCTGTTTTTT. Its translation: CASSQRTGELFF.

This chain joins TRBV5-5 and TRBJ1-1; D unresolved. Trimming cost V 0 bases and J 1 base, with 7 bases left between them. Germline CDR1 and CDR2: SGHKS and YYEKEE (reference sequence). The CDR3 covers 14 residues. The CDR3 nucleotides read TGTGCCAGCAGCTTGGGGCCAACGAACACTGAAGCTTTCTTT. It yields the protein CASSLGPTNTEAFF. Complete variable domain (other parts from reference TRBV5-5 and TRBJ1-1): DAGVTQSPTHLIKTRGQQVTLRCSPISGHKSVSWYQQVLGQGPQFIFQYYEKEERGRGNFPDRFSARQFPNYSSELNVNALLLGDSALYLCASSLGPTNTEAFFGQGTRLTVV.

This chain links TRBV28 with TRBJ2-6, with D perhaps matching TRBD1 (6 bases). The length of the CDR3 is 16 residues. CDR1 is MDHEN, CDR2 SYDVKM, per germline. Trimming removed 4 bases at V and 0 bases at J, with 10 bases between. In DNA form, the CDR3 reads TGTGCCAGCAGTTCCGGACAGTTCTCTGGGGCCAACGTCCTGACTTTC. Its translation is CASSSGQFSGANVLTF.

J is TRBJ2-5 and V is TRBV30; TRBD2 matches 9 bases. The CDR3 totals 15 residues. CDR1 is GTSNPN, CDR2 SVGIG, per germline (reference sequence). Losses at the gene ends were 4 bases for V and 7 bases for J; bases not matched to a gene: 13. CDR3 amino acids: CAWTPAGGPGGTQYF. The CDR3, as DNA: TGTGCCTGGACCCCTGCGGGAGGGCCCGGGGGGACCCAGTACTTC.

The chain couples TRBV9 to TRBJ1-1; tentatively, D is TRBD1 (5 bases). This CDR3 has 16 amino acids. Trimming shortened V by 2 bases and J by 3 bases, and 17 bases separated the two germline ends. Germline-derived CDR1 and CDR2 are SGDLS and YYNGEE. The CDR3 here is CASSVGGGRGDTEAFF. CDR3 nucleotides: TGTGCCAGCAGCGTCGGTGGGGGACGGGGGGACACTGAAGCTTTCTTT.

The V call is TRBV11-3, the J call TRBJ2-7; D uncertain. In germline, CDR1 is SGHNT, CDR2 YENEEA. The V end was cut by 2 bases, the J end by 4 bases, with 15 bases between. The CDR3 totals 15 residues. CDR3 protein: CASSLFSNSLYEQYF. Written as DNA, the CDR3 is TGTGCCAGCAGCTTATTTTCGAACAGTTTGTACGAGCAGTACTTC.

The chain links TRBV7-2 to TRBJ2-7; the match to TRBD1 covers 8 bases. V lost 4 bases to trimming and J lost 4 bases; unmatched junction nucleotides: 6. The CDR3 contains 14 residues. Germline V lookup: CDR1 SGHTA, CDR2 FQGNSA. CDR3 coding DNA: TGTGCCAGCAGCTCGCAGGGGGCGGATTACGAGCAGTACTTC. The encoded protein is CASSSQGADYEQYF.

The chain recombines TRBV4-1 with TRBJ2-5, with TRBD1 as a possible D gene (5 bases). This CDR3 comprises 15 residues. V was cut by 1 base and J by 5 bases, with 14 bases left in between. Per germline, CDR1 MGHRA and CDR2 YSYEKL. The CDR3 region has the DNA TGCGCCAGCAGCCAAGCGGAAGGGGCCGGGGAGACCCAGTACTTC. This gives the protein CASSQAEGAGETQYF.

V gene TRBV15 combines with J gene TRBJ2-7; 10 bases align to TRBD1. The CDR3 is 14 amino acids. Trimming cost V 7 bases and J 2 bases; bases outside gene matches: 5. The V gene's germline CDR1 is LNHNV and CDR2 YYDKDF (reference sequence). The CDR3 sequence is CATNGTGDAYEQYF. CDR3 DNA sequence: TGTGCCACCAACGGGACAGGGGACGCCTACGAGCAGTACTTC.

About this clone: In the same sample, other DNA sequences code for this CDR3. This chain connects TRBV6-5 to TRBJ1-1; TRBD1 agrees at 8 bases. Germline assignment: CDR1 MNHEY and CDR2 SVGAGI. The CDR3 is 13 residues long. J lost 3 bases, V lost 6 bases, and 3 bases had no gene match. The CDR3 reads CASRTGGDTEAFF. The CDR3 nucleotides read TGTGCCAGCAGAACAGGGGGGGACACTGAAGCTTTCTTT.

This clone appeared a few times. The chain couples TRBV9 to TRBJ2-1; 7 bases align to TRBD1. Germline V gene data show CDR1 as SGDLS and CDR2 as YYNGEE. The CDR3 has 15 residues. V trimming: 4 bases; J trimming: 0 bases; junction bases outside the gene matches: 4. Here the CDR3 reads CASSFGTVSYNEQFF. The DNA of the CDR3 is TGTGCCAGCAGCTTCGGGACAGTCTCCTACAATGAGCAGTTCTTC.

The chain has TRBV2 and TRBJ1-5; possible D gene TRBD1, 6 bases. The CDR3 has 12 residues. V was pared by 6 bases and J by 6 bases, with 9 bases between. The V gene's germline CDR1 is SNHLY and CDR2 FYNNEI. The CDR3 is CASRRGGQPQHF. In nucleotides, the CDR3 is TGTGCCAGCAGGAGAGGGGGTCAGCCCCAGCATTTT.

The rearrangement joins TRBV2 to TRBJ1-3; D perhaps matches TRBD1 (6 bases). Between the trimmed V and J ends, which lost 2 bases and 5 bases, there was a span of 13 bases. The CDR3 is 15 residues long. Germline V gene sequence: CDR1 SNHLY, CDR2 FYNNEI. The DNA for the CDR3 is TGTGCCAGCAGTGAATGGGCAGGGGAGCGAAACACCATATATTTT. Translating gives CASSEWAGERNTIYF.

A remark on this clone: Other DNA sequences from this sample encode an identical CDR3 as well. This rearrangement joins TRBV5-1 to TRBJ1-1, with a possible D match to TRBD1 (5 bases). The CDR3 spans 15 residues. V lost 0 bases and J 4 bases, leaving 13 bases between the germline ends. Looked up from germline, CDR1 is SGHRS and CDR2 is YFSETQ. The CDR3 sequence is CASSLGGMGGTEAFF. CDR3 sequence (DNA): TGCGCCAGCAGCTTGGGGGGCATGGGTGGCACTGAAGCTTTCTTT.

The gene calls are TRBV4-2 and TRBJ1-1; tentative D call: TRBD1 (5 bases). V was shortened by 4 bases and J by 6 bases, with 15 bases between the two germline ends. This CDR3 has 14 amino acids. Germline assignment: CDR1 LGHNA and CDR2 YNFKEQ. CDR3 protein: CASSPRRGTAEAFF. The CDR3 DNA reads TGTGCCAGCAGCCCCCGGAGGGGAACGGCTGAAGCTTTCTTT.

This chain uses TRBV4-3 with TRBJ2-2; 7 bases match TRBD2. Trimming cost V 0 bases and J 3 bases; bases outside gene matches: 10. The CDR3 has 18 amino acids. Germline lookup yields CDR1 LGHNA and CDR2 YSLEER. CDR3 loop: CASSQDLAGVGYTGELFF. DNA of the CDR3: TGCGCCAGCAGCCAAGACCTGGCGGGAGTCGGGTACACCGGGGAGCTGTTTTTT.

The CDR3 region is CASSPARGDLFYEQYF. DNA of the CDR3: TGTGCCAGCAGCCCCGCCCGCGGGGACTTATTCTACGAGCAGTACTTC. The rearrangement links TRBV28 to TRBJ2-7; a possible D gene is TRBD2 (6 bases). This CDR3 is 16 amino acids long. The V end was cut by 6 bases, the J end by 3 bases, with 21 bases between. The germline V gene encodes CDR1 MDHEN and CDR2 SYDVKM.

The rearrangement uses TRBV18 and TRBJ2-1; the D gene is possibly TRBD2 (6 bases). Germline V gives CDR1 KGHSH, CDR2 LQKENI. The germline V and J ends were trimmed by 0 bases and 5 bases, with 11 bases remaining between them. This CDR3 contains 15 residues. The CDR3 region is CASSPPSLANNEQFF. The CDR3 DNA reads as TGTGCCAGCTCACCACCTTCCCTAGCGAACAATGAGCAGTTCTTC.

This chain uses TRBV6-5 with TRBJ1-1; 8 bases are shared with TRBD1. CDR3 length: 15 amino acids. In germline, CDR1 is MNHEY, CDR2 SVGAGI. Trimming at V came to 6 bases and at J to 6 bases, leaving 12 bases not matched to a gene. The CDR3 nucleotides read TGTGCCAGCAGACTGACAGGGGACGTTTACGCTGAAGCTTTCTTT. Its protein product is CASRLTGDVYAEAFF.

This clone was seen only once. This rearrangement joins TRBV19 to TRBJ1-3, with 9 bases that match TRBD1. The CDR3 is 16 residues long. With V trimmed by 5 bases and J by 0 bases, 5 bases remained unmatched. The V gene's germline CDR1 is LNHDA and CDR2 SQIVND (reference sequence). CDR3 residues: CASSLGTGSSGNTIYF. CDR3 bases: TGTGCCAGTAGTCTCGGGACAGGGAGCTCTGGAAACACCATATATTTT.

V and J are TRBV15 and TRBJ1-1; weak D call: TRBD1 (6 bases). The CDR3 runs 15 residues. The germline V gene encodes CDR1 LNHNV and CDR2 YYDKDF (reference sequence). V was shortened by 1 base and J by 1 base, with 10 bases between the two germline ends. Written as DNA, the CDR3 is TGTGCCACCAGCAGAGTTGGACAGACGAACACTGAAGCTTTCTTT. Its protein product is CATSRVGQTNTEAFF.

The V gene is TRBV29-1, the J gene TRBJ2-5, with 14 bases matching TRBD2. The CDR3 contains 17 residues. V shed 5 bases, J shed 0 bases, and the junction held 8 bases outside the gene matches. Germline CDR1 is SQVTM and CDR2 is ANQGSEA. The chain's CDR3 is CSVSGLAGVPHQETQYF. Here the CDR3 DNA reads TGCAGCGTTTCGGGACTAGCGGGGGTCCCGCACCAAGAGACCCAGTACTTC.